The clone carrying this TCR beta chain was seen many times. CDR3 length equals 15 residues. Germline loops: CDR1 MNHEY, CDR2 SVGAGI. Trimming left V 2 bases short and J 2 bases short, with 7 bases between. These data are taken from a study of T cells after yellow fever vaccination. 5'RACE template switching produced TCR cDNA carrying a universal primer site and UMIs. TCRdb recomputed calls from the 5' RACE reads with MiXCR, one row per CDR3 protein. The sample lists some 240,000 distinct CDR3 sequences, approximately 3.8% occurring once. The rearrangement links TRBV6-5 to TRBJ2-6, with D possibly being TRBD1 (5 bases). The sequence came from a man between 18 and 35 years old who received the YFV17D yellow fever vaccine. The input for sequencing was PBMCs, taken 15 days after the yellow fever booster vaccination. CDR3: CASSYRGTGANVLTF. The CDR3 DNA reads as TGTGCCAGCAGTTACAGGGGAACTGGGGCCAACGTCCTGACTTTC.